Listed here is a single T cell receptor beta chain. What it binds is unknown. Timing groups of about 4 and about 12 weeks for second doses were pooled. This sample was included in a study of T cell responses to AZD1222 COVID-19 vaccine. Findings and limits, study-wide: The reported proportion of spike-specific TCRs targeting unmutated variant regions was nearly half. Of the AZD1222 recipients, only five to seven were seropositive at baseline.

Germline CDR1 MNHEY, CDR2 SVGAGI. J was trimmed by 1 base and V by 2 bases; bases with no gene match: 2. This CDR3 contains 16 residues. Sequencing used immunoSEQ multiplex PCR; TCRdb keeps in-frame clones, though not all of them. The data contain about 130,000 clones, roughly 90% of them singletons. This chain joins TRBV6-5 and TRBJ2-4; 10 bases agree with TRBD1. The receptor comes from an adult who received the AZD1222 COVID-19 vaccine. The material was peripheral blood, obtained 28 days after the second AZD1222 dose. The CDR3 DNA reads TGTGCCAGCAGTTACCGGGGACAGGGGGCCAAAAACATTCAGTACTTC. Translated, it gives CASSYRGQGAKNIQYF.